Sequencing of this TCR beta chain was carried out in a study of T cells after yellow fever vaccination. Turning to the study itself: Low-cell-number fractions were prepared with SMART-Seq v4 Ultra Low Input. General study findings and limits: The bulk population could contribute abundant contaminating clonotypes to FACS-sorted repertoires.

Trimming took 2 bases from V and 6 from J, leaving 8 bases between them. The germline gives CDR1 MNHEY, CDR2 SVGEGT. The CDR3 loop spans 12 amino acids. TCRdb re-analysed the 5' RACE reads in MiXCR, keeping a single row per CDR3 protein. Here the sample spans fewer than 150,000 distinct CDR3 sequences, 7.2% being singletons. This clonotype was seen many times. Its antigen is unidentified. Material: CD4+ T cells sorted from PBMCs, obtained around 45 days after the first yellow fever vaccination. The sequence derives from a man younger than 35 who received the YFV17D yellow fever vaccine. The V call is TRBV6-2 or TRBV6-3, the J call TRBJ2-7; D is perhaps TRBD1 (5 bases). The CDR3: CASSYKGVEQYV. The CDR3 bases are TGTGCCAGCAGTTACAAAGGGGTCGAGCAGTACGTC.